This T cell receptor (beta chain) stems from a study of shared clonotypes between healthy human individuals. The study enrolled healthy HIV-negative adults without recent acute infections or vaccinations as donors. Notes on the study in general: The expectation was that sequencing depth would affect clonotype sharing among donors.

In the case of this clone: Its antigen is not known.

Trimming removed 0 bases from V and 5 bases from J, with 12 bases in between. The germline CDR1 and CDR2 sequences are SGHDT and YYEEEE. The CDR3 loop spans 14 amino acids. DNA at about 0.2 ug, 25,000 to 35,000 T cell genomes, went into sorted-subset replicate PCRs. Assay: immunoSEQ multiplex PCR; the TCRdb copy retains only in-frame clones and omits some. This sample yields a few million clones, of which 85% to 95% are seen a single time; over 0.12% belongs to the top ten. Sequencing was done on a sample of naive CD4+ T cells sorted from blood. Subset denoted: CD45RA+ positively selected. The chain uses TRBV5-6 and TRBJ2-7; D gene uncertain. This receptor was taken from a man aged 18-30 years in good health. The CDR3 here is CASSLEARKDEQYF. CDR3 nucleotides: TGTGCCAGCAGCTTGGAGGCCAGGAAAGACGAGCAGTACTTC.